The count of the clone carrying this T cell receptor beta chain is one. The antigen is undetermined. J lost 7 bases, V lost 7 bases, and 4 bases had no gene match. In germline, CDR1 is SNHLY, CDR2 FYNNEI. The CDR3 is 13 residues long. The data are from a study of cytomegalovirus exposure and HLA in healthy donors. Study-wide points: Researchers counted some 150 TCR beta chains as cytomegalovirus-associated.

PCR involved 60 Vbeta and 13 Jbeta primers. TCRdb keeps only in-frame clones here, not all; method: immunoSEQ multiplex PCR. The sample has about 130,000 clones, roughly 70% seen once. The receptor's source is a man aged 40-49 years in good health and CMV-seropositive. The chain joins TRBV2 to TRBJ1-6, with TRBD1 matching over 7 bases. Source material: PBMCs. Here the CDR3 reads CASIRDSNSPLHF. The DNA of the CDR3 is TGTGCCAGCATCCGGGACAGCAATTCACCCCTCCACTTT. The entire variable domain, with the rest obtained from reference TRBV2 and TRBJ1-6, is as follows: EPEVTQTPSHQVTQMGQEVILRCVPISNHLYFYWYRQILGQKVEFLVSFYNNEISEKSEIFDDQFSVERPDGSNFTLKIRSTKLEDSAMYFCASIRDSNSPLHFGNGTRLTVT.